One and the same sample provided the 22 T cell receptor beta chains below, sequenced in a study of blood T cells in healthy people across ages. Primed by a sample-barcoded 5' primer and a J-beta primer mix, a second PCR proceeded for 7 to 11 cycles. TCRdb reprocessed the 5' RACE reads with MiXCR, giving one entry per CDR3 protein. The sample holds more than 900,000 distinct CDR3 sequences, about 25% seen once. These data were also filed under a second study, of T cells of mothers and their children.

Sequencing was carried out using blood. The receptors originated from a girl aged 2-10 years in good health.

V and J are TRBV10-3 and TRBJ1-6; 7 nucleotides line up with TRBD1. The CDR3 sequence is 15 residues long. V was clipped by 3 bases and J by 7 bases; unmatched bases: 6. Germline assignment: CDR1 ENHRY and CDR2 SYGVKD. The chain's CDR3 is CAISDGQAMNSPLHF. The CDR3 DNA reads as TGTGCCATCAGTGATGGACAGGCTATGAATTCACCCCTCCACTTT.

This sequence joins TRBV12-5 and TRBJ1-3, with a weak D call TRBD1 (5 bases). This CDR3 spans 13 amino acids. V lost 2 bases, J lost 4 bases, and 6 bases lay in between. CDR1 is LGHNT and CDR2 is FRNRAP in the germline V gene. The CDR3 spells CASGLSGGNTIYF. In DNA, the CDR3 is TGTGCTAGTGGTTTGTCAGGGGGAAACACCATATATTTT.

In this sample, this clonotype turned up once. The junction and the germline gene differ at one end; a read error may be behind it. V is TRBV6-1 and J is TRBJ1-2; unclear D gene. Germline CDR1 MNHNS, CDR2 SASEGT. The CDR3 sequence is 14 residues long. This CDR3 is CASSYVDANYDYTF. As DNA, the CDR3 is TGTGCCAGCAGTTATGTGGATGCGAACTATGACTACACCTTC.

This clonotype came up a few times. V and J are TRBV5-1 and TRBJ2-5; 8 positions agree with TRBD2. Judging by the DNA end, TRBJ2-7 fits better; the J call may be wrong. The CDR3 has 15 residues. In germline, CDR1 is SGHRS, CDR2 YFSETQ. CDR3 protein: CASSLGPGGDNEQYF. The DNA for the CDR3 is TGCGCCAGCAGCTTGGGCCCGGGGGGGGACAACGAGCAGTACTTC.

This clonotype has ten or more counts. This chain joins TRBV5-1 and TRBJ2-7; D gene unclear. The CDR3 spans 14 residues. From germline, CDR1 is SGHRS and CDR2 YFSETQ. V dropped 7 bases and J dropped 0 bases, with 14 bases sitting between them. The CDR3 region has the DNA TGCGCCAGCTCCCCCGGTCTCCGCTCCTACGAGCAGTACTTC. Its translation: CASSPGLRSYEQYF.

A word on this clonotype: At one end the junction does not follow the germline gene, possibly because of a read error. This rearrangement joins TRBV27 to TRBJ2-5; possible D gene TRBD1, 6 bases. In germline, CDR1 is MNHEY, CDR2 SMNVEV (reference sequence). The CDR3 sequence is 14 residues long. The CDR3 protein is CASSFSRGEYEQCF. In DNA, the CDR3 is TGTGCCAGCAGTTTTAGCAGGGGTGAATACGAGCAGTGCTTC.

CDR3 in amino acids: CASSGLSGNTIYF. The CDR3 DNA reads TGTGCCAGCAGTGGTTTGAGTGGAAACACCATATATTTT. The gene calls are TRBV6-5 and TRBJ1-3, with D unresolved. With 5 bases removed from V and 3 bases from J, the gap between germline ends came to 8 bases. Germline CDR1 reads MNHEY; CDR2 reads SVGAGI. The CDR3 has 13 amino acids.

This clonotype appeared a few times. The chain employs TRBV2 and TRBJ2-5; D is tentatively TRBD1 or TRBD2 (5 bases each). Trimming left V 6 bases short and J 12 bases short, with 11 bases between. This CDR3 spans 10 amino acids. From germline, CDR1 is SNHLY and CDR2 FYNNEI. DNA of the CDR3: TGTGCCAGCAGGGGGGTAGGAGAGTACTTC. It specifies CASRGVGEYF.

As concerns this clonotype: A read error may produce the germline difference seen at one junction end. V and J are TRBV20-1 and TRBJ1-4, with D perhaps matching TRBD1 (5 bases). The CDR3 sequence is 11 residues long. Per the germline V gene, CDR1 is DFQATT and CDR2 is SNEGSKA (reference sequence). The CDR3 sequence is CSARDIRGVGF. In DNA form, the CDR3 reads TGCAGTGCTAGAGATATTCGGGGCGTGGGGTTT.

The gene calls are TRBV29-1 and TRBJ1-2; D unclear. Trimming took off 7 bases at V and 8 bases at J, with 23 bases between the two ends. This CDR3 has 14 residues. Germline lookup yields CDR1 SQVTM and CDR2 ANQGSEA. CDR3 loop: CSATDLVGGLGYTF. The CDR3 DNA follows: TGCAGCGCCACCGACCTGGTGGGAGGGTTAGGCTACACCTTC.

A few counts support this clonotype. This chain uses TRBV3-1 with TRBJ1-4; D is ambiguous. Trimming removed 0 bases from V and 4 bases from J, with 9 bases in between. The germline V gene encodes CDR1 LGHDT and CDR2 YNNKEL (reference sequence). The CDR3 is made up of 15 amino acids. The CDR3 sequence is CASSQDGQSNEKLFF. The CDR3 nucleotides are TGTGCCAGCAGCCAAGATGGGCAGAGTAATGAAAAACTGTTTTTT.

The chain combines TRBV27 with TRBJ1-2; 9 nucleotides line up with TRBD1. Germline trimming cut 2 bases from V and 10 bases from J; bases unmatched to any gene: 5. There are 13 residues in the CDR3. In germline, CDR1 is MNHEY, CDR2 SMNVEV (reference sequence). CDR3 sequence reads: CASSLTGGPPYTF. The CDR3 DNA reads as TGTGCCAGCAGTTTAACAGGGGGCCCGCCCTACACCTTC.

This clonotype was counted only a few times. No conserved phenylalanine or tryptophan ends this CDR3, so it is likely a read error. The chain carries TRBV7-6 and TRBJ2-7; 9 nucleotides line up with TRBD1. This CDR3 is built from 15 residues. The J segment lost 3 bases and the V segment lost 5 bases, leaving 8 bases of the junction unmatched. Per the germline V gene, CDR1 is SGHVS and CDR2 is FNYEAQ. The CDR3 region has the DNA TGTGCCAGCAGCCCCCGGGACAGGGAGTTCTACGAGCAGTACTCC. It encodes CASSPRDREFYEQYS.

This clonotype was found a few times. A junction boundary mismatches the germline segment, possibly from a read error. The V gene is TRBV20-1, the J gene TRBJ2-5; tentatively, D is TRBD2 (5 bases). The end of the DNA aligns better with TRBJ2-1, so the J call may be wrong. The CDR3 consists of 11 residues. Per germline, CDR1 DFQATT and CDR2 SNEGSKA (reference sequence). The CDR3 sequence is CGAIGIGEQFF. DNA of the CDR3: TGCGGTGCTATCGGGATAGGGGAGCAGTTCTTC.

This clonotype was counted only a few times. The V gene is TRBV29-1, the J gene TRBJ2-7, with TRBD2 identical over 9 bases. The CDR3 has 13 residues. Trimming took 4 bases from V and 5 from J; bases not matched to a gene: 6. Germline loops: CDR1 SQVTM, CDR2 ANQGSEA. The CDR3 loop reads CSVGLAGNHEQYF. CDR3 in DNA: TGCAGCGTTGGGCTAGCGGGAAACCACGAGCAGTACTTC.

This clonotype was found a few times. The V and J genes are TRBV29-1 and TRBJ2-5, with 13 nucleotides matching TRBD2. The CDR3 is 14 residues long. V gave up 3 bases and J gave up 6 bases; unmatched junction bases: 4. CDR1 is SQVTM, CDR2 ANQGSEA, per germline. The CDR3 bases are TGCAGCGTTGACATGGGACTAGCGGGACAGACCCAGTACTTC. Protein sequence: CSVDMGLAGQTQYF.

The chain carries TRBV9 and TRBJ2-3; TRBD2 matches 14 bases. The CDR3 is made up of 18 amino acids. The V and J ends lost 1 base and 2 bases, in that order; junction bases with no gene match: 6. Looked up from germline, CDR1 is SGDLS and CDR2 is YYNGEE. In DNA, the CDR3 is TGTGCCAGCAGCGTAAGGACTAGCGGGGGGCCTGACACAGATACGCAGTATTTT. Translating gives CASSVRTSGGPDTDTQYF.

This clonotype appeared a few times. The rearrangement links TRBV15 to TRBJ1-1; D remains unclear. The CDR3 runs to 15 residues. Germline V CDR1 and CDR2: LNHNV, YYDKDF (reference sequence). The V end lost 3 bases, the J end lost 0 bases, and 11 bases lay between the germline ends. Written as DNA, the CDR3 is TGTGCCACCAGCAGCGCGATCGCGGTGAACACTGAAGCTTTCTTT. This encodes CATSSAIAVNTEAFF.

The CDR3 loop is CATSSEQGLGGETQYF. CDR3 nucleotides: TGTGCCACCAGCAGTGAACAGGGCTTGGGTGGAGAGACCCAGTACTTC. The chain links TRBV15 to TRBJ2-5; TRBD1 is a possible D gene (6 bases). Germline V lookup: CDR1 LNHNV, CDR2 YYDKDF (reference sequence). This CDR3 region has 16 residues. V was pared by 3 bases and J by 4 bases, with 18 bases between.

V and J are TRBV4-3 and TRBJ1-4, with TRBD1 as a possible D gene (5 bases). V was pared by 4 bases and J by 11 bases, with 14 bases between. CDR1 is LGHNA, CDR2 YSLEER, per germline. The CDR3 length is 13 residues. CDR3 DNA: TGCGCCAGCAGCCGAGATTCCGGGGCCAAACTGTTTTTT. Translating it yields CASSRDSGAKLFF.

The V call is TRBV20-1, the J call TRBJ1-1, with D maybe TRBD1 (6 bases). There are 14 residues in the CDR3. With 0 bases removed from V and 6 bases from J, the gap between germline ends came to 14 bases. Germline V gene lookup returns CDR1 DFQATT and CDR2 SNEGSKA (reference sequence). The CDR3 sequence is CSARDVSGAPEAFF. The CDR3, as DNA: TGCAGTGCTAGAGATGTCTCAGGGGCGCCTGAAGCTTTCTTT.

In this sample, this clonotype turned up a few times. The chain has TRBV24-1 and TRBJ1-4, with a weak D call TRBD1 (5 bases). Germline V CDR1 and CDR2: KGHDR, SFDVKD. Trimming cost V 9 bases and J 1 base, with 14 bases left between them. The CDR3 extends over 15 amino acids. CDR3: CATGVTTGTNEKLFF. CDR3 coding DNA: TGTGCCACCGGCGTGACAACAGGAACTAATGAAAAACTGTTTTTT.